This TCR beta chain stems from a study of T cell responses to AZD1222 COVID-19 vaccine. Study results and limitations: White British ancestry dominated among donors, who included more females, and clonal diversity was possibly underestimated. The CD4 TCRs associated with vaccination extended across spike and predominated at 160-218 and 743-854.

For this clone: As yet, its antigen is unknown.

Sequenced by immunoSEQ multiplex PCR; TCRdb stores in-frame clones only, minus some. The sample has fewer than 150,000 clones; 87% are singletons. Trimming removed 6 bases from V and 2 bases from J; junction bases left unmatched: 8. Germline V gives CDR1 SGHTS, CDR2 YDEGEE. The CDR3 loop spans 14 amino acids. This TCR derives from an adult in good health. The sequenced sample was peripheral blood, obtained on day 0 of AZD1222 vaccination. The gene calls are TRBV5-8 and TRBJ2-7, with 7 bases lining up with TRBD1. The CDR3 DNA follows: TGTGCCAGCACCGAACAGGGGAAAACCTACGAGCAGTACTTC. Translation gives CASTEQGKTYEQYF.